Presented here are 22 T cell receptor beta chains from one specimen sequenced in a study of blood T cell repertoires in COVID-19. This table comes from immunoSEQ multiplex PCR, and its TCRdb copy is limited to in-frame clones, with some not included. The table lists over 200,000 clones, about nine tenths of them singletons, with around a tenth in the top ten. Sequenced material: peripheral blood. All receptors come from a man between 50 and 59 years old with COVID-19, enrolled during active disease.

The chain employs TRBV19 and TRBJ2-3; D possibly corresponds to TRBD2 (6 bases). This CDR3 contains 14 residues. Germline lookup yields CDR1 LNHDA and CDR2 SQIVND (reference sequence). The V gene lost 3 bases and the J gene lost 5 bases, with 12 bases spanning the gap. The CDR3 DNA is TGTGCCAGTAGTATCGGGGGATTTGGAGATACGCAGTATTTT. It is translated as CASSIGGFGDTQYF.

The chain uses TRBV18 and TRBJ1-6; D uncertain. Germline CDR1 KGHSH, CDR2 LQKENI. The V end was cut by 0 bases, the J end by 7 bases, with 10 bases between. This CDR3 spans 15 amino acids. As DNA, the CDR3 is TGTGCCAGCTCACCACCATCCCTGAGCAATTCACCCCTCCACTTT. Translating gives CASSPPSLSNSPLHF. The variable domain in full, completed from reference TRBV18 and TRBJ1-6, reads NAGVMQNPRHLVRRRGQEARLRCSPMKGHSHVYWYRQLPEEGLKFMVYLQKENIIDESGMPKERFSAEFPKEGPSILRIQQVVRGDSAAYFCASSPPSLSNSPLHFGNGTRLTVT.

This chain uses TRBV12-3 or TRBV12-4 with TRBJ1-1; D is perhaps TRBD1 (6 bases). The CDR3 runs 13 residues. V was clipped by 7 bases and J by 11 bases, with 20 bases between them. The CDR3 DNA sequence: TGTGCCAGCATACTAGGGGGGGGCAATGTGGCTTTCTTT. Translation: CASILGGGNVAFF.

The chain recombines TRBV7-2 with TRBJ1-3; possible D gene TRBD1, 5 bases. With 1 base removed from V and 4 bases from J, the gap between germline ends came to 11 bases. CDR3 size: 15 residues. CDR1 SGHTA and CDR2 FQGNSA come from the germline V gene. The CDR3 sequence: CASSLGGGVGNTIYF. CDR3 nucleotide sequence: TGTGCCAGCAGCTTAGGTGGAGGGGTCGGAAACACCATATATTTT.

The V and J genes are TRBV5-1 and TRBJ2-7; TRBD1 aligns across 9 bases. Trimming removed 0 bases from V and 5 bases from J; junction bases left unmatched: 6. In germline, CDR1 is SGHRS, CDR2 YFSETQ. The CDR3 runs 15 residues. This CDR3 is CASSLDGQGLNEQYF. The CDR3 bases are TGCGCCAGCAGCTTGGACGGACAGGGGCTCAACGAGCAGTACTTC.

The chain's CDR3 is CASSLVRGSYEQYF. The CDR3 coding sequence is TGTGCCAGCAGCTTAGTAAGGGGGTCCTACGAGCAGTACTTC. This sequence joins TRBV7-2 and TRBJ2-7, with a tentative D call TRBD1 (6 bases). The CDR3 is 14 amino acids. CDR1 is SGHTA and CDR2 is FQGNSA in the germline V gene. V was pared by 1 base and J by 1 base, with 8 bases between.

Of note for this clone: Other DNA sequences of this sample code for an identical CDR3. As DNA, the CDR3 is TGTGCCAGCAGTTTATTGGCAGACTCTGGGGCCAACGTCCTGACTTTC. Protein sequence: CASSLLADSGANVLTF. The chain employs TRBV28 and TRBJ2-6; D gene ambiguous. Germline V gives CDR1 MDHEN, CDR2 SYDVKM. Trimming shortened V by 1 base and J by 0 bases, and 7 bases separated the two germline ends. The CDR3 runs 16 residues.

V gene TRBV28 combines with J gene TRBJ2-2, with D tentatively TRBD2 (6 bases). CDR1 and CDR2 (germline): MDHEN, SYDVKM. This CDR3 region has 15 residues. Trimming cost V 6 bases and J 4 bases, with 15 bases left between them. CDR3 sequence (DNA): TGTGCCAGCAGCCGAACTGGACTAACCACCGGGGAGCTGTTTTTT. Translation: CASSRTGLTTGELFF.

This rearrangement joins TRBV5-6 to TRBJ2-1; tentative D call: TRBD1 (6 bases). The CDR3 spans 18 residues. Germline V CDR1 and CDR2: SGHDT, YYEEEE. The V end lost 3 bases, the J end lost 3 bases, and 22 bases lay between the germline ends. The CDR3 sequence: CASSSPSLGASDYNEQFF. As DNA, the CDR3 is TGTGCCAGCAGCTCCCCCTCGTTGGGGGCGTCCGACTACAATGAGCAGTTCTTC.

The V call is TRBV7-9, the J call TRBJ1-1; D ambiguous. Germline V CDR1 and CDR2: SEHNR, FQNEAQ (reference sequence). V gave up 0 bases and J gave up 1 base, with 6 bases separating them. The CDR3 length is 14 residues. CDR3 nucleotides: TGTGCCAGCAGCTTAGCTCGGGGGAACACTGAAGCTTTCTTT. Encoded protein: CASSLARGNTEAFF.

The chain couples TRBV4-2 to TRBJ1-3; TRBD1 is a possible D gene (5 bases). Germline assignment: CDR1 LGHNA and CDR2 YNFKEQ. Trimming took 0 bases from V and 3 from J, leaving 9 bases between them. This CDR3 region has 15 residues. The CDR3 loop is CASSQEWQGGNTIYF. CDR3 DNA sequence: TGTGCCAGCAGCCAAGAGTGGCAGGGTGGAAACACCATATATTTT.

The chain uses TRBV28 and TRBJ1-4, with D perhaps TRBD1 (6 bases). The CDR3 totals 15 residues. CDR1 and CDR2 (germline): MDHEN, SYDVKM. V dropped 6 bases and J dropped 12 bases, with 23 bases sitting between them. For the CDR3, the DNA is TGTGCCAGCAGACAAACTGGAGGGGGGGTTGTTGAACTGTTTTTT. This gives the protein CASRQTGGGVVELFF.

This rearrangement joins TRBV4-2 to TRBJ1-2; no clear D. The V gene lost 1 base and the J gene lost 1 base, with 10 bases spanning the gap. This CDR3 contains 15 residues. Germline values: CDR1 LGHNA, CDR2 YNFKEQ. CDR3 amino acids: CASSQVQEFNYGYTF. The CDR3 nucleotides read TGTGCCAGCAGCCAAGTTCAGGAATTTAACTATGGCTACACCTTC.

The V call is TRBV7-9, the J call TRBJ2-7; 10 positions match TRBD1. The CDR3 contains 14 residues. Germline trimming cut 6 bases from V and 4 bases from J; bases unmatched to any gene: 6. Germline-derived CDR1 and CDR2 are SEHNR and FQNEAQ (reference sequence). The CDR3 here is CASSRQGAGYEQYF. Here the CDR3 DNA reads TGTGCCAGCAGTCGACAGGGGGCAGGGTACGAGCAGTACTTC.

This clone was found many times. The chain recombines TRBV12-5 with TRBJ2-2; a weak D match, TRBD1 (6 bases). The germline V and J ends were trimmed by 2 bases and 4 bases, with 26 bases remaining between them. Looked up from germline, CDR1 is LGHNT and CDR2 is FRNRAP. The CDR3 spans 20 residues. CDR3 bases: TGTGCTAGTGGTTTGATAACCTGGTCAGGGGCTTTCGTTAGCACCGGGGAGCTGTTTTTT. Its translation: CASGLITWSGAFVSTGELFF.

The rearrangement links TRBV6-6 to TRBJ2-7, with D tentatively TRBD1 (6 bases). V was shortened by 0 bases and J by 1 base, with 10 bases between the two germline ends. Germline values: CDR1 MNHNY, CDR2 SVGAGI (reference sequence). The CDR3 totals 15 residues. The CDR3 loop is CASSYSGAMSYEQYF. CDR3 bases: TGTGCCAGCAGTTACTCGGGGGCGATGTCCTACGAGCAGTACTTC.

The chain uses TRBV9 and TRBJ1-1; D is perhaps TRBD1 (6 bases). Germline CDR1 SGDLS, CDR2 YYNGEE. The CDR3 has 12 amino acids. V was pared by 4 bases and J by 10 bases, with 14 bases between. The CDR3 is CASSSQGARAFF. The DNA for the CDR3 is TGTGCCAGCAGCTCACAGGGAGCAAGAGCTTTCTTT.

This clone was observed a few times. V is TRBV21-1 and J is TRBJ1-2; the D segment call TRBD1 is taken from the table without a DNA check. TRBV21-1 is a known pseudogene. The CDR3 loop spans 17 amino acids. As DNA, the CDR3 is TGTGCCAGCACCGATAGTACAGGGGACAGACAGACCTATGGCTACACCTTC. Its translation: CASTDSTGDRQTYGYTF.

V and J are TRBV4-1 and TRBJ2-2, with 13 bases fitting TRBD2. J gave up 3 bases and V 0 bases, and 10 bases lay outside the gene matches. The CDR3 has 20 residues. The V gene's germline CDR1 is MGHRA and CDR2 YSYEKL. CDR3 nucleotide sequence: TGCGCCAGCAGCCAAGATCCGAGGACTAGCGGGAGCGGCGACACCGGGGAGCTGTTTTTT. Its translation: CASSQDPRTSGSGDTGELFF.

This chain joins TRBV5-1 and TRBJ2-1; D unclear. Looked up from germline, CDR1 is SGHRS and CDR2 is YFSETQ. V lost 0 bases, J lost 0 bases, and 4 bases lay in between. The length of the CDR3 is 14 residues. CDR3 DNA sequence: TGCGCCAGCAGCTTGGACTACTCCTACAATGAGCAGTTCTTC. Its protein product is CASSLDYSYNEQFF.

The rearrangement links TRBV19 to TRBJ1-1; D unclear. Germline CDR1 and CDR2: LNHDA and SQIVND (reference sequence). The CDR3 spans 15 residues. V lost 2 bases and J 4 bases, leaving 14 bases between the germline ends. CDR3 amino acids: CASSILRLAGTEAFF. The DNA for the CDR3 is TGTGCCAGTAGTATATTGAGACTGGCGGGCACTGAAGCTTTCTTT.

The chain uses TRBV29-1 and TRBJ2-7, with D possibly matching TRBD1 (6 bases). The V gene's germline CDR1 is SQVTM and CDR2 ANQGSEA. The CDR3 has 14 amino acids. The V end lost 6 bases, the J end lost 0 bases, and 15 bases lay between the germline ends. This CDR3 is CSVRDTLSSYEQYF. The CDR3 bases are TGCAGCGTACGGGACACCCTAAGCTCCTACGAGCAGTACTTC.